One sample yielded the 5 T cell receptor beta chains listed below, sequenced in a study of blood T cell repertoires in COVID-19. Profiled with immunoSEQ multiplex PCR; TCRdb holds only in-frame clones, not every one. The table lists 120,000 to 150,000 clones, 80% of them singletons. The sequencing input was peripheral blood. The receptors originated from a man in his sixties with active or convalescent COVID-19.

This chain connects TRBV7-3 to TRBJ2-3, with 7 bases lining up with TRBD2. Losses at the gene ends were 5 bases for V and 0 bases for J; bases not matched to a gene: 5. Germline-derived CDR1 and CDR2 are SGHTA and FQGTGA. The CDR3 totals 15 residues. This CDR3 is CASSRGGISTDTQYF. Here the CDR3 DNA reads TGTGCCAGCAGCCGGGGAGGGATCAGCACAGATACGCAGTATTTT.

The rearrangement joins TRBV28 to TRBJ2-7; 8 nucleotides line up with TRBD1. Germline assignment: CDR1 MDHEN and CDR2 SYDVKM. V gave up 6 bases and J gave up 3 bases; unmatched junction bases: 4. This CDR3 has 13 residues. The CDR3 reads CASSGQGRYEQYF. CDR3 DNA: TGTGCCAGCAGCGGACAGGGACGCTACGAGCAGTACTTC.

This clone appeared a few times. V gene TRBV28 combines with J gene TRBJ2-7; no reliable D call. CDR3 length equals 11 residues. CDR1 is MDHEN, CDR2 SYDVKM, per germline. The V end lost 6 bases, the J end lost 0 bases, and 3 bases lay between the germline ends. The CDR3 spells CASSISYEQYF. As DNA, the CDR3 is TGTGCCAGCAGCATCTCCTACGAGCAGTACTTC. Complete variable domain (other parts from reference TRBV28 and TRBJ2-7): DVKVTQSSRYLVKRTGEKVFLECVQDMDHENMFWYRQDPGLGLRLIYFSYDVKMKEKGDIPEGYSVSREKKERFSLILESASTNQTSMYLCASSISYEQYFGPGTRLTVT.

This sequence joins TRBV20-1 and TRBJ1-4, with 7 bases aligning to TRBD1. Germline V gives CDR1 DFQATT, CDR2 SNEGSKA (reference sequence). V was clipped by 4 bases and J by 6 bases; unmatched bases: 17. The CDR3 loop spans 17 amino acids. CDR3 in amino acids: CSATDRAGEVWDEKLFF. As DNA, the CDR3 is TGCAGTGCTACTGACAGGGCGGGGGAAGTATGGGATGAAAAACTGTTTTTT.

CDR3 in DNA: TGTGCCAGCAGCGCGACAGGCGGCACTGAAGCTTTCTTT. This sequence encodes CASSATGGTEAFF. This sequence joins TRBV9 and TRBJ1-1; a possible D gene is TRBD1 (6 bases). CDR1 and CDR2 from the germline V gene are SGDLS and YYNGEE. The V end lost 3 bases, the J end lost 4 bases, and 10 bases lay between the germline ends. This CDR3 is 13 amino acids long.